Below, one T cell receptor (beta chain) is given with its context. Its cognate antigen is unknown. The record originates from a study of cytomegalovirus exposure and HLA in healthy donors. General observations from the study: Later work showed greater clonal expansion in HLA-associated TCR beta chains than in equally common others. By HLA locus, TCR association rates varied in a later analysis, with DRB1 showing the most and HLA-C the fewest. With high specificity and sensitivity, the classifier reportedly diagnosed cytomegalovirus status.

The trim removed 7 bases at V and 5 bases at J, leaving 5 bases unmatched. This CDR3 comprises 13 residues. Germline-derived CDR1 and CDR2 are ENHRY and SYGVKD. 60 Vbeta and 13 Jbeta primers were used in PCR. The repertoire was sequenced with immunoSEQ multiplex PCR; TCRdb's copy has only in-frame clones and lacks some. The repertoire holds about 160,000 clones, with around 84% as singletons. The TCR comes from a man between 18 and 35 years old in good health and CMV-seronegative. This chain connects TRBV10-3 to TRBJ1-5; 7 positions agree with TRBD1. Specimen: PBMCs. The CDR3 DNA sequence: TGTGCCATCAATAATGACAGGGATCAGCCCCAGCATTTT. Translating it yields CAINNDRDQPQHF.